The clone carrying this T cell receptor beta chain has at least ten counts. Its antigen is as yet unknown. This record belongs to a study of Graves' ophthalmopathy and Graves' hyperthyroidism. Findings and limits, study-wide: In blood appeared most of the expanded thyroid clonotypes whose frequency exceeded 0.001. Researchers report that a 13-signature model separated ophthalmopathy from stable hyperthyroidism, posting roughly 90% sensitivity and less than 82% specificity.

It was on clinical symptoms, serum thyroxine, TRAb, thyroid ultrasound and orbital computed tomography that diagnosis relied. Beta-chain TCR CDR3 regions were amplified from RNA transcripts. The first round was an RT-PCR with HTBI primers, and the second round was a multiplex PCR. TCRdb independently ran MiXCR on the multiplex PCR reads; one entry per CDR3 protein. The table includes under 350,000 distinct CDR3 sequences, 15% to 20% detected once. Trimming took 7 bases from V and 2 from J, leaving 16 bases between them. Germline CDR1 and CDR2: MDHEN and SYDVKM. CDR3 length: 15 residues. Sequencing used peripheral blood. The receptor's source is an adult man with Graves' ophthalmopathy. The chain recombines TRBV28 with TRBJ2-3, with D maybe TRBD1 (5 bases). The CDR3 loop reads CASNSPHRNTDTQYF. CDR3 coding DNA: TGTGCCAGCAACTCCCCCCACAGGAACACAGATACGCAGTATTTT.